The 13 T cell receptor beta chains below all came from one sample that was sequenced in a study of T cells in Graves' hyperthyroidism and ophthalmopathy. Amplified TCR beta CDR3 regions derived from RNA transcripts. First-round RT-PCR targeting the TCR CDR3 was performed with the HTBI primer set. TCRdb used MiXCR to reprocess the multiplex PCR reads, holding one entry per CDR3 protein. The data show some 210,000 distinct CDR3 sequences, 17% seen once. The sequenced material came from blood. All receptors come from a man aged 45-65 years with Graves' hyperthyroidism.

The V and J genes are TRBV7-8 and TRBJ2-3; D possibly corresponds to TRBD2 (5 bases). The CDR3 consists of 15 residues. Between the trimmed V and J ends, which lost 2 bases and 2 bases, there was a span of 11 bases. Germline V gene sequence: CDR1 SGHVS, CDR2 FQNEAQ. The CDR3 sequence: CASSLYSSDTDTQYF. DNA for the CDR3: TGTGCCAGCAGCTTATACAGTAGCGACACAGATACGCAGTATTTT.

This clonotype has a handful of counts. The genes are TRBV19 and TRBJ2-5; 10 bases line up with TRBD1. With V trimmed by 10 bases and J by 7 bases, 9 bases remained unmatched. This CDR3 has 13 residues. CDR1 LNHDA and CDR2 SQIVND come from the germline V gene (reference sequence). The CDR3 DNA follows: TGTGCCACCGGGACAGGGGCCTGGCGGACCCAGTACTTC. It yields the protein CATGTGAWRTQYF.

The chain is built from TRBV12-3 or TRBV12-4 and TRBJ2-7; TRBD2 aligns across 8 bases. V trimming: 5 bases; J trimming: 5 bases; junction bases outside the gene matches: 8. CDR3 length equals 14 residues. CDR3 bases: TGTGCCAGCAGTCCTCCCGGGGGGGGGGACGAGCAGTACTTC. It yields the protein CASSPPGGGDEQYF.

This clonotype was recorded at least ten times. The chain joins TRBV5-1 to TRBJ2-3; either TRBD1 or TRBD2 may fit D (5 bases each). Germline V gives CDR1 SGHRS, CDR2 YFSETQ. The CDR3 contains 16 residues. The ends were cut back, 5 bases at V and 3 bases at J, with 19 bases in the middle. This CDR3 is CASRAGTGNPTDTQYF. The CDR3 nucleotides are TGCGCCAGCAGGGCTGGGACCGGGAATCCAACAGATACGCAGTATTTT.

This clonotype occurred a few times. The genes are TRBV30 and TRBJ2-2; 7 bases are shared with TRBD2. Trimming at V came to 1 base and at J to 0 bases, leaving 11 bases not matched to a gene. The CDR3 totals 18 residues. The germline V gene encodes CDR1 GTSNPN and CDR2 SVGIG (reference sequence). CDR3 DNA sequence: TGTGCCTGGAGTGACCTAGCGGAGTTGCCTGCGAACACCGGGGAGCTGTTTTTT. It yields the protein CAWSDLAELPANTGELFF.

A few counts support this clonotype. The chain uses TRBV7-2 and TRBJ2-1; 7 nucleotides agree with TRBD1. V lost 2 bases to trimming and J lost 2 bases; unmatched junction nucleotides: 3. There are 15 residues in the CDR3. From germline, CDR1 is SGHTA and CDR2 FQGNSA. The CDR3 DNA reads TGTGCCAGCAGCTTACGACAGGGAACCTACAATGAGCAGTTCTTC. Its translation is CASSLRQGTYNEQFF.

Comment on this clonotype: The junction and the germline gene differ at one end; a read error may be behind it. The chain recombines TRBV19 with TRBJ2-3; 9 bases align to TRBD2. The CDR3 contains 17 residues. Germline CDR1 LNHDA, CDR2 SQIVND (reference sequence). In DNA form, the CDR3 reads TGTGCCCGTAGTAAAACACCGACTAGCGGAACCACAGATACGCAGTATTTT. Its translation is CARSKTPTSGTTDTQYF.

This clonotype was detected ten times or more. The chain joins TRBV2 to TRBJ1-1; the D gene is possibly TRBD1 (5 bases). The CDR3 is 12 residues long. The V end lost 2 bases, the J end lost 11 bases, and 12 bases lay between the germline ends. Looked up from germline, CDR1 is SNHLY and CDR2 is FYNNEI. For the CDR3, the DNA is TGTGCCAGCAGTGAATTCGGGGGTGTTGCTTTCTTT. Its protein product is CASSEFGGVAFF.

This clonotype was recorded at least ten times. The chain uses TRBV6-2 or TRBV6-3 and TRBJ2-3, with 9 bases aligning to TRBD2. This CDR3 has 13 amino acids. The V segment lost 4 bases and the J segment 7 bases; nucleotides outside the gene matches: 3. The germline gives CDR1 MNHEY, CDR2 SVGEGT. CDR3 sequence reads: CASSSGLANTQYF. CDR3 bases: TGTGCCAGCAGTTCCGGACTAGCGAATACGCAGTATTTT.

The chain carries TRBV4-1 and TRBJ2-3; D perhaps matches TRBD2 (6 bases). In germline, CDR1 is MGHRA, CDR2 YSYEKL. This CDR3 contains 15 residues. Between the trimmed V and J ends, which lost 6 bases and 7 bases, there was a span of 20 bases. In nucleotides, the CDR3 is TGCGCCAGCAGTTTGGGACTGAAGGCCCCCAATACGCAGTATTTT. Translation gives CASSLGLKAPNTQYF.

At least ten counts were recorded for this clonotype. This chain links TRBV28 with TRBJ2-7; 11 bases are a match to TRBD2. Germline V gives CDR1 MDHEN, CDR2 SYDVKM. V trimming: 1 base; J trimming: 2 bases; junction bases outside the gene matches: 4. CDR3 length equals 16 residues. The CDR3 loop reads CASSLSTSGNAYEQYF. CDR3 sequence (DNA): TGTGCCAGCAGTTTATCGACTAGCGGGAATGCCTACGAGCAGTACTTC.

This clonotype was detected many times. The CDR3 region is CASSLMGQDYNEQFF. DNA for the CDR3: TGTGCCAGCAGTTTAATGGGACAGGATTATAATGAGCAGTTCTTC. This chain joins TRBV27 and TRBJ2-1; 8 nucleotides line up with TRBD1. The CDR3 is 15 residues long. The germline V gene has CDR1 MNHEY and CDR2 SMNVEV (reference sequence). J lost 7 bases, V lost 2 bases, and 7 bases had no gene match.

This clonotype was recorded at least ten times. The gene calls are TRBV30 and TRBJ2-5, with TRBD2 identical over 13 bases. V trimming: 6 bases; J trimming: 4 bases; junction bases outside the gene matches: 5. The CDR3 spans 14 residues. Germline lookup yields CDR1 GTSNPN and CDR2 SVGIG (reference sequence). As DNA, the CDR3 is TGTGCCTGTCGGACTAGCGGGAGTGGAGAGACCCAGTACTTC. The encoded protein is CACRTSGSGETQYF. Full variable domain (remainder filled in from reference TRBV30 and TRBJ2-5): SQTIHQWPATLVQPVGSPLSLECTVEGTSNPNLYWYRQAAGRGLQLLFYSVGIGQISSEVPQNLSASRPQDRQFILSSKKLLLSDSGFYLCACRTSGSGETQYFGPGTRLLVL.